This T cell receptor beta chain is drawn from a study of beta chain bispecific antibodies for T cell cancers (dated by TCRdb to the early 2020s). About the study as a whole: Healthy donor T cells were cocultured with T cell leukemia lines and bispecific antibodies, then TRBV sequencing of surviving cells measured the depletion of each TRBV family. Surface TRBV12 (TRBV12-3) was expressed on Jurkat cells, and surface TRBV5-5 was expressed on HPB-ALL cells. The paper's findings and limits, for the study overall: Every sequenced sample contained a mix of leukemia cell line cells and normal T cells, and most targeted TRBV signal came from the leukemia cells rather than from the normal T cells. Cross-reactivity of the anti-TRBV5-5 antibody with TRBV5-6 was attributed to high sequence similarity between the two genes.

T cells were expanded from blood mononuclear cells for 2 to 4 days using either anti-CD3 antibody OKT3 or CD3/CD28 Dynabeads. The culture conditions for expanded T cells were RPMI 1640 plus 10% fetal bovine serum, recombinant human IL-2 (approximately 100 IU/ml) and IL-7 (around 4.8 ng/ml). Cocultures combined 5 x 10^4 normal T cells with 5 x 10^4 target cells and bispecific antibody in around 100 ul, incubated 15 to 20 hours at 37°C. Every bispecific antibody was made of two single-chain variable fragments, expressed in a single-chain diabody format carrying a His tag. Healthy human donors supplied the effector T cells, with peripheral blood mononuclear cells isolated from leukapheresis samples using Ficoll density gradient centrifugation. Unique molecular identifier barcodes were incorporated into the libraries and were used for clonotype quantification. Qiagen AllPrep DNA/RNA Micro kits were used to isolate total RNA, and an Agilent TapeStation was used to check RNA quality. TCR beta libraries were constructed by 5' RACE, in which cDNA synthesis was followed by two PCR steps with TCR beta constant-region gene-specific primers. TCR beta libraries were sequenced on an Illumina MiSeq platform. Under the source paper's analysis protocol: MIGEC, MiXCR and VDJtools were used to process the reads. The frequency of each clonotype was calculated as the fraction of all unique molecular identifiers in the sample that belonged to that clonotype. Nonfunctional TRBV genes classified in IMGT as pseudogenes or open reading frames, such as TRBV1, TRBV12-1 and TRBV21, were excluded. The public reads were reanalyzed by TCRdb: fastp trimming at Q25, MiXCR alignment, in-frame beta chains only. Rows merge per CDR3 protein into single entries with the most common DNA and genes. The V and J calls were determined by TCRdb, not by the authors. In all, the sample holds about 18,000 distinct CDR3 sequences, and around 2.1% of those were seen once. Of the sample, 6.9% falls within the top ten clones.

From a lookup of the germline V gene (reference sequence), CDR1 and CDR2 are DFQATT and SNEGSKA. The CDR3 runs 15 residues from the cysteine to the phenylalanine. Here the CDR3 DNA is all that survives: 45 bases in frame from base 1. V loses 2 bases of germline sequence and J loses 0 bases, and the interval between the two ends is 10 bases. This clonotype is medium-sized (0.01 to 0.1%) in its sample. It has no known antigen specificity. No qualities accompany the bases; no much larger clone lies one base away. The sequenced sample was healthy donor T cells cultured with leukemia cells. This chain joins TRBV20-1 to TRBJ2-2; TRBD1 might be the D gene, on 6 matching bases. This clonotype was obtained from a human donor in good health. Some clones in this sample may be carry-over from other donors' samples. Here the CDR3 is given as CSARPDRANTGELFF. The DNA is TGCAGTGCTAGACCGGACAGAGCGAACACCGGGGAGCTGTTTTTT.